These 13 T cell receptor beta chains originate from one sample sequenced in a study of blood T cells in healthy people across ages. It was with a sample-barcoded 5' primer and a J-beta primer mix that a second PCR of about 6 to 12 cycles was run. A single record per CDR3 protein comes from TCRdb applying MiXCR to the 5' RACE reads. The table shows around 1.5 million distinct CDR3 sequences, with roughly 30% occurring only once. Sequencing was performed on blood. These receptors all stem from a woman aged 25 to 39 in good health.

In regard to this clonotype: At one boundary the junction diverges from the germline segment, which might be a read error. V is TRBV12-3 or TRBV12-4 and J is TRBJ2-3; D is ambiguous. The CDR3 runs 13 residues. CDR3 residues: CASSLASTDTEYF. Here the CDR3 DNA reads TGTGCCAGCAGTCTTGCGAGCACAGATACGGAGTATTTT.

This clonotype was counted a few times. This chain joins TRBV2 and TRBJ2-3, with TRBD2 matching 11 bases. CDR1 is SNHLY and CDR2 is FYNNEI in the germline V gene. Unmatched junction bases numbered 8, after V lost 6 bases and J lost 6 bases. This CDR3 spans 15 amino acids. The CDR3 sequence is CASRKLAGDWDTQYF. Here the CDR3 DNA reads TGTGCCAGCAGGAAACTAGCGGGAGATTGGGATACGCAGTATTTT. Based on the CDR3 plus reference TRBV2 and TRBJ2-3, the full variable domain is EPEVTQTPSHQVTQMGQEVILRCVPISNHLYFYWYRQILGQKVEFLVSFYNNEISEKSEIFDDQFSVERPDGSNFTLKIRSTKLEDSAMYFCASRKLAGDWDTQYFGPGTRLTVL.

This chain links TRBV4-2 with TRBJ2-1; possibly TRBD1 or TRBD2 for D (5 bases each). CDR3 length: 15 residues. Germline V gene data show CDR1 as LGHNA and CDR2 as YNFKEQ. V lost 0 bases to trimming and J lost 4 bases, with 10 bases between them. The CDR3 bases are TGTGCCAGCAGCCAAGACGGGACGGTATACAATGAGCAGTTCTTC. This codes for CASSQDGTVYNEQFF.

This clonotype was counted ten times or more. The J gene is TRBJ2-5, the V gene TRBV12-5, with 11 bases identical to TRBD2. Losses at the gene ends were 1 base for V and 5 bases for J; bases not matched to a gene: 9. Germline V gene sequence: CDR1 LGHNT, CDR2 FRNRAP. The CDR3 spans 17 residues. CDR3 amino acids: CASGLGTLAGGRETQYF. CDR3 DNA: TGTGCTAGTGGTTTGGGAACCCTAGCGGGAGGAAGGGAGACCCAGTACTTC.

This clonotype was observed at least ten times. The chain carries TRBV21-1 and TRBJ2-5; TRBD1, the table's D call, was not compared with the DNA. TRBV21-1 is flagged as a pseudogene. The CDR3 runs 17 residues. CDR3 DNA sequence: TGTGCCAGCAGCTCCCGGAGGCAGGAGCCGAACCAAGAGACCCAGTACTTC. Its translation: CASSSRRQEPNQETQYF.

This clonotype occurred a few times. V gene TRBV7-2 combines with J gene TRBJ1-4; D is perhaps TRBD1 (6 bases). V shed 6 bases and J shed 12 bases, with 17 bases lying between them. Germline V lookup: CDR1 SGHTA, CDR2 FQGNSA. The CDR3 contains 13 residues. The chain's CDR3 is CASRPTGTGELFF. The CDR3 bases are TGTGCCAGCAGACCCACAGGGACGGGGGAACTGTTTTTT.

This clonotype occurred a few times. The chain links TRBV5-6 to TRBJ2-1, with 7 positions matching TRBD1. CDR3 length equals 15 residues. Germline lookup yields CDR1 SGHDT and CDR2 YYEEEE. J gave up 5 bases and V 3 bases, and 8 bases lay outside the gene matches. The CDR3 sequence is CASSSQGNLHNEQFF. The CDR3 coding sequence is TGTGCCAGCAGCTCACAGGGGAACCTTCACAATGAGCAGTTCTTC.

In its sample, this clonotype was seen a few times. The V and J genes are TRBV7-2 and TRBJ2-7, with D unclear. Germline assignment: CDR1 SGHTA and CDR2 FQGNSA. Trimming took off 5 bases at V and 3 bases at J, with 11 bases between the two ends. This CDR3 contains 13 residues. The CDR3 nucleotides read TGTGCCAGCAGCAACAGTCCACTCTACGAGCAGTACTTC. It codes for CASSNSPLYEQYF. Full variable domain (missing parts from reference TRBV7-2 and TRBJ2-7): GAGVSQSPSNKVTEKGKDVELRCDPISGHTALYWYRQSLGQGLEFLIYFQGNSAPDKSGLPSDRFSAERTGGSVSTLTIQRTQQEDSAVYLCASSNSPLYEQYFGPGTRLTVT.

This clonotype was counted between two and nine times. V and J are TRBV7-9 and TRBJ2-1, with D possibly TRBD2 on 5 matching bases. The V and J ends lost 5 bases and 13 bases respectively, with 18 bases between them. The CDR3 has 13 amino acids. Germline CDR1 and CDR2: SEHNR and FQNEAQ (reference sequence). The CDR3 coding sequence is TGTGCCAGCAGCCCAGCGGTCGGAGAGACCCAGTTCTTC. Its translation is CASSPAVGETQFF.

J is TRBJ1-6 and V is TRBV5-4, with a weak D call TRBD1 (5 bases). The V gene lost 0 bases and the J gene lost 5 bases, with 9 bases spanning the gap. The germline CDR1 and CDR2 sequences are SGHNT and YYREEE (reference sequence). The CDR3 is 15 residues long. CDR3 protein: CASSLGGRNNSPLHF. The CDR3, as DNA: TGTGCCAGCAGCTTGGGGGGCCGGAATAATTCACCCCTCCACTTT.

This clonotype was seen a few times. The chain employs TRBV7-9 and TRBJ2-7; no reliable D call. The V and J ends lost 5 bases and 0 bases respectively, with 5 bases between them. The V gene's germline CDR1 is SEHNR and CDR2 FQNEAQ (reference sequence). CDR3 length: 12 amino acids. CDR3 bases: TGTGCCAGCAGCGTCATCTCCTACGAGCAGTACTTC. Protein sequence: CASSVISYEQYF.

This clonotype has just a few counts. This chain links TRBV24-1 with TRBJ2-5; D is possibly TRBD1 or TRBD2 (5 bases each). The V and J ends lost 10 bases and 4 bases respectively, with 15 bases between them. The CDR3 is made up of 13 amino acids. The germline CDR1 and CDR2 sequences are KGHDR and SFDVKD. The DNA of the CDR3 is TGTGCCACGAATGGGGGTCCGGGAGAGACCCAGTACTTC. As protein: CATNGGPGETQYF.

The J gene is TRBJ2-5, the V gene TRBV18; tentative D call: TRBD2 (6 bases). Judging by the DNA end, TRBJ2-7 fits better; the J call may be wrong. CDR1 and CDR2 (germline): KGHSH, LQKENI. This CDR3 has 14 residues. The CDR3 coding sequence is TGTGCCAGCTCACCAAAGGAGGGTTCGGGCGAGCAGTACTTC. This gives the protein CASSPKEGSGEQYF.